This T cell receptor (beta chain) was sequenced in a study of blood T cell repertoires in COVID-19 (dated by TCRdb to 2020 to 2021). Background for the entire study: The collaborator samples originated in the United States, Italy and Spain and spanned the acute and convalescent phases of COVID-19. The prospective study material was composed of cDNA or gDNA derived from T cells, B-cell-depleted T cells, or PBMCs. The dataset comprised deeply sampled blood TCRbeta repertoires from subjects exposed to, actively infected with, or recovered from COVID-19. A freely available public database, intended as a resource for researchers studying the immune response to SARS-CoV-2, is where the repertoires were released. The samples were drawn from the first 160 participants of the ongoing ImmuneRACE study and from some 1,300 subjects provided by 6 global collaborators. Sample metadata almost always included a de-identified subject ID, COVID-19 status, age in years and sex. Where available, HLA class I and class II types were taken from metadata supplied by the sample provider and were not determined by assay-based typing. On the study overall, not on this receptor specifically: How much clinical and demographic metadata was included differed by source and by participant, and the metadata was provided uncurated.

In the case of this clone: The antigen it recognizes is unknown. No qualities accompany the bases; no much larger clone lies one base away.

TCRbeta CDR3 regions were amplified from genomic DNA by means of the immunoSEQ Assay, a bias-controlled multiplex PCR. The authors' analysis ran thus. The number of nucleated cells in each sample was estimated by amplification of reference gene primers within the assay. Sequence reads were collapsed and filtered to measure the absolute abundance of every unique TCRbeta CDR3 rearrangement. For each sample, productive Simpson clonality was calculated as the square root of Simpson's diversity index over productive rearrangements. Not all clones reach the TCRdb copy of this immuneACCESS table, which keeps in-frame sequences only. Checked studies attribute under half of the gap to unresolved V genes and leave the rest unexplained. V, J and clone size derive from that table, while D and trimming were established from the DNA sequence. In this sample the table shows 130,000 or so clones, around 88% of which occur a single time. The ten most abundant clones make up less than 2% of the sample.

The collaborating institutions used their own protocols to collect whole blood in K2EDTA tubes. For TCRbeta analysis, collaborator samples were shipped as frozen whole blood, as isolated PBMCs, or as DNA extracted from either sample type. The CDR3 numbers 15 residues from cysteine through phenylalanine. The read is trimmed to its CDR3 DNA, 45 bases read in frame from base 1. The V and J ends are trimmed by 1 base and 0 bases, leaving 6 bases between them. Taken from the germline V gene, the CDR1 and CDR2 loops are SGHTA and FQGNSA. The material sequenced was peripheral blood. The receptor's source is a woman in her fifties or sixties with acute or convalescent COVID-19. The V and J segments used are TRBV7-2 and TRBJ1-4; TRBD1 is perhaps the D gene, given 6 matching bases. The encoded CDR3 is CASSLDRATNEKLFF. At the DNA level, the sequence is TGTGCCAGCAGCTTAGACAGGGCAACTAATGAAAAACTGTTTTTT.